The 10 T cell receptor beta chains reported below all come from one sample, sequenced in a study of identical twins. MiXCR was run by TCRdb on the 5' RACE reads, yielding one entry per CDR3 protein. The table lists just under 550,000 distinct CDR3 sequences, 15% of them singletons. This sample was also put to use in a study of yellow fever vaccine responses in identical twins.

Material for sequencing was CD4+ T cells sorted from blood. These receptor sequences come from a woman aged 18-30 years in good health.

This chain connects TRBV2 to TRBJ2-4; perhaps D is TRBD1 or TRBD2 (5 bases each). V was trimmed by 5 bases and J by 6 bases, leaving 8 bases between them. The germline CDR1 and CDR2 sequences are SNHLY and FYNNEI. This CDR3 is built from 12 residues. The CDR3 DNA sequence: TGTGCCAGCAGTCCGGGGACAAACATTCAGTACTTC. This codes for CASSPGTNIQYF.

This chain links TRBV20-1 with TRBJ2-7; D is perhaps TRBD1 (6 bases). The CDR3 is 13 amino acids. Trimming pared 6 bases from V and 1 base from J, leaving 13 bases between. In germline, CDR1 is DFQATT, CDR2 SNEGSKA (reference sequence). In DNA form, the CDR3 reads TGCAGTGCGTCGACAGGACCTTCCTACGAGCAGTACGTC. Translated: CSASTGPSYEQYV.

This clonotype was picked up many times. The chain is built from TRBV29-1 and TRBJ2-5, with 9 nucleotides matching TRBD1. Germline trimming cut 6 bases from V and 4 bases from J; bases unmatched to any gene: 9. The CDR3 is 14 amino acids. The V gene's germline CDR1 is SQVTM and CDR2 ANQGSEA. CDR3 sequence reads: CSVPGQGGGETQYF. Written as DNA, the CDR3 is TGCAGCGTCCCGGGACAGGGAGGTGGAGAGACCCAGTACTTC.

This chain connects TRBV2 to TRBJ2-7; D remains unclear. Germline CDR1 SNHLY, CDR2 FYNNEI. Trimming removed 2 bases at V and 3 bases at J, with 2 bases between. The CDR3 extends over 11 amino acids. The DNA for the CDR3 is TGTGCCAGCAGTGAACGCTACGAGCAGTACTTC. Translating gives CASSERYEQYF.

The chain has TRBV7-9 and TRBJ2-5; D remains unclear. Trimming took 1 base from V and 5 from J, leaving 8 bases between them. The CDR3 spans 13 residues. Germline CDR1 and CDR2: SEHNR and FQNEAQ (reference sequence). CDR3 DNA sequence: TGTGCCAGCAGCTTAGGTTTCCCGGAGACCCAGTACTTC. Translation gives CASSLGFPETQYF.

The chain carries TRBV10-3 and TRBJ1-2, with 7 bases matching TRBD1. Germline CDR1 ENHRY, CDR2 SYGVKD. This CDR3 spans 14 amino acids. The V and J ends lost 2 bases and 8 bases, in that order; junction bases with no gene match: 8. CDR3 sequence reads: CAISETGDGQGYTF. Here the CDR3 DNA reads TGTGCCATCAGTGAGACAGGGGATGGTCAAGGCTACACCTTC.

This clonotype was observed a handful of times. The gene calls are TRBV29-1 and TRBJ1-1; 8 nucleotides line up with TRBD1. V shed 4 bases and J 9 bases; nucleotides not matched to a gene: 10. CDR3 length equals 13 residues. The germline gives CDR1 SQVTM, CDR2 ANQGSEA. This CDR3 reads CSVAGVQGAQAFF. For the CDR3, the DNA is TGCAGCGTTGCGGGGGTGCAGGGGGCTCAAGCTTTCTTT.

This clonotype was found a few times. DNA for the CDR3: TGTGCCAGCACCTCGATCGGCCGCCGGGCCCAGCATTTT. Translated: CASTSIGRRAQHF. V usage is TRBV28 and J usage is TRBJ1-5, with D hard to call. The CDR3 loop spans 13 amino acids. The V end was cut by 7 bases, the J end by 11 bases, with 18 bases between. Germline CDR1 and CDR2: MDHEN and SYDVKM. The whole variable domain, filled in from reference TRBV28 and TRBJ1-5, reads DVKVTQSSRYLVKRTGEKVFLECVQDMDHENMFWYRQDPGLGLRLIYFSYDVKMKEKGDIPEGYSVSREKKERFSLILESASTNQTSMYLCASTSIGRRAQHFGDGTRLSIL.

The CDR3 protein is CSVEGQGAREQYF. In nucleotides, the CDR3 is TGCAGCGTTGAAGGACAAGGGGCACGGGAGCAGTACTTC. This chain links TRBV29-1 with TRBJ2-7; D might be TRBD1 (5 bases). In germline, CDR1 is SQVTM, CDR2 ANQGSEA. Trimming took off 1 base at V and 7 bases at J, with 14 bases between the two ends. CDR3 length: 13 residues.

In this sample, this clonotype turned up a few times. This chain joins TRBV12-3 or TRBV12-4 and TRBJ1-5; weak D call: TRBD1 (5 bases). V was trimmed by 1 base and J by 5 bases, leaving 15 bases between them. CDR3 length: 16 residues. CDR3 sequence: CASSLVGGNGDQPQHF. The CDR3 DNA sequence: TGTGCCAGCAGTTTAGTTGGGGGTAATGGAGATCAGCCCCAGCATTTT.